The T cell receptor beta chain described here comes from a study of T cells after yellow fever vaccination. Overall study: Where fractions had low cell numbers, libraries were prepared from them with the SMART-Seq v4 Ultra Low Input RNA kit. Study results and limitations: Relatively few clonotypes were ones that appeared in both CD4 and CD8 compartments.

Germline assignment: CDR1 SGHTA and CDR2 FQGTGA. V shed 5 bases and J 7 bases; nucleotides not matched to a gene: 11. The CDR3 spans 15 residues. 5'RACE template switching generated TCR cDNA, adding a universal primer site and UMIs. Via MiXCR, TCRdb re-called the 5' RACE reads, giving one row per CDR3 protein. The data hold about 300,000 distinct CDR3 sequences, with around 6.8% observed a single time. At least ten counts were recorded for this clonotype. Its target is unknown. This receptor was obtained from a man younger than 35 who received the YFV17D yellow fever vaccine. This chain uses TRBV7-3 with TRBJ2-3, with 8 bases lining up with TRBD1. Specimen: PBMCs, collected 45 days after the first yellow fever vaccination. The CDR3: CASSPTGTGINTQYF. The CDR3 DNA reads as TGTGCCAGCAGCCCTACCGGGACAGGTATTAATACGCAGTATTTT.